What follows is one T cell receptor beta chain and its context. Its antigen is currently unknown. The sample belongs to a study of cytomegalovirus exposure and HLA in healthy donors. Some clones are missing from TCRdb's copy, which holds only in-frame ones; the method was immunoSEQ multiplex PCR. The table has about 88,000 clones, 84% seen once. Study conclusions and caveats: The classifier reportedly diagnosed cytomegalovirus status with high specificity and sensitivity.

The sample was PBMCs. This TCR was sampled from a woman under 30 in good health and CMV-seropositive.

CDR3 loop: CASSYAGWETQYF. The CDR3 coding sequence is TGTGCCAGCAGTTACGCAGGGTGGGAGACCCAGTACTTC. The chain carries TRBV6-6 and TRBJ2-5; D might be TRBD1 (5 bases). CDR1 is MNHNY, CDR2 SVGAGI, per germline (reference sequence). The length of the CDR3 is 13 residues. With 2 bases removed from V and 5 bases from J, the gap between germline ends came to 9 bases.